This T cell receptor beta chain was recovered during a study of T cell repertoires in cytomegalovirus infection. Turning to the study itself: Carrying CMV and the relevant HLA type showed in public TCR beta signatures. Broader study findings: Frequencies of public TCR beta families were cumulated, and this identified carriers of CMV plus the relevant HLA.

TCRdb fed the reads into MiXCR, producing one record per CDR3 protein. The sample has hundreds of thousands of distinct CDR3 sequences; about a sixth are singletons. Concerning this clonotype itself: Its target is not known.

The CDR3 sequence is 16 residues long. CDR1 SGHDT and CDR2 YYEEEE come from the germline V gene. V lost 3 bases to trimming and J lost 7 bases; unmatched junction nucleotides: 16. The receptor was derived from a human donor in good health (CMV status not recorded). Some clones in this sample may be carry-over from other donors' samples. This sequence joins TRBV5-6 and TRBJ2-7, with 7 bases that match TRBD2. Sequenced input: PBMCs. The CDR3 is CASSSLGGETAREQYF. The CDR3 DNA reads as TGTGCCAGCAGCTCCCTGGGGGGGGAGACCGCACGGGAGCAGTACTTC.